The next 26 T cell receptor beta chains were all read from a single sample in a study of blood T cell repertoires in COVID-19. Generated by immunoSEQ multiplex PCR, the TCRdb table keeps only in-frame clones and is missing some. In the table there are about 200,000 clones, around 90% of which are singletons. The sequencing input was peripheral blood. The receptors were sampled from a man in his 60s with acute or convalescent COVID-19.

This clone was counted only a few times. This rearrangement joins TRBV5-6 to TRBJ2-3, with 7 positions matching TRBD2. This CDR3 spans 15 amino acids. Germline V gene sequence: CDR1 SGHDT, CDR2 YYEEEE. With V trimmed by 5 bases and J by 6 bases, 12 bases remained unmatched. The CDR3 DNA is TGTGCCAGCAGGTTCGGGGAGGGAAGGGTGGATACGCAGTATTTT. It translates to CASRFGEGRVDTQYF.

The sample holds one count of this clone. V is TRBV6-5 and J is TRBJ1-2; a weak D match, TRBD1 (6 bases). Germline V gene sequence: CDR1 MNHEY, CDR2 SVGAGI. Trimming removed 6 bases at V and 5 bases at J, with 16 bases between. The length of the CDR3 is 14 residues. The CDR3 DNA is TGTGCCAGCAGAGGTTCGGGGAGGGGGTATGGCTACACCTTC. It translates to CASRGSGRGYGYTF.

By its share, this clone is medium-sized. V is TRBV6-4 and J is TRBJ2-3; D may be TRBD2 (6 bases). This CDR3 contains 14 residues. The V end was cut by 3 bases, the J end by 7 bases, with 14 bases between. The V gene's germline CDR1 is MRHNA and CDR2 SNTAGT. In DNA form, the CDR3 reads TGTGCCAGCAGTGAATCGGCAGGGAGGAATACGCAGTATTTT. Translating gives CASSESAGRNTQYF.

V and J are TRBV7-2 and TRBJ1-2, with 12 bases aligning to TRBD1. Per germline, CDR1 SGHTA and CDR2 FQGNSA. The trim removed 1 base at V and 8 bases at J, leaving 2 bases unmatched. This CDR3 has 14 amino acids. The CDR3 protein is CASSLGGTGGGYTF. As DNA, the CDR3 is TGTGCCAGCAGCTTAGGAGGGACAGGGGGCGGCTACACCTTC.

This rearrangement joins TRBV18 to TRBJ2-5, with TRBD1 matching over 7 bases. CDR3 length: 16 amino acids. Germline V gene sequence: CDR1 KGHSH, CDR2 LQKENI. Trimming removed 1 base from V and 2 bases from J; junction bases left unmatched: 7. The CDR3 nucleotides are TGTGCCAGCTCACCACGCCTAGGGACAGCTCAAGAGACCCAGTACTTC. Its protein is CASSPRLGTAQETQYF.

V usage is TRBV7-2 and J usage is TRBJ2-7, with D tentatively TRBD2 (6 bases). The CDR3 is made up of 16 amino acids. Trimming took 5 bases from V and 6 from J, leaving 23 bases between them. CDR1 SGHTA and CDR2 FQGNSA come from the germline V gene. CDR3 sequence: CASSPVTGTHLAEQYF. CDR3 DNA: TGTGCCAGCAGCCCCGTGACCGGGACTCATTTGGCCGAGCAGTACTTC. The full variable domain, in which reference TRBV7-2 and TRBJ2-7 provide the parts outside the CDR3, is GAGVSQSPSNKVTEKGKDVELRCDPISGHTALYWYRQSLGQGLEFLIYFQGNSAPDKSGLPSDRFSAERTGGSVSTLTIQRTQQEDSAVYLCASSPVTGTHLAEQYFGPGTRLTVT.

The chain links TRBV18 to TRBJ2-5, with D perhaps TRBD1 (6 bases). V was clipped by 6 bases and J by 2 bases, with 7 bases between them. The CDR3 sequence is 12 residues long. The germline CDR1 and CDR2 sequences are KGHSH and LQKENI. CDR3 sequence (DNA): TGTGCCAGCTCCGGGACACAAGAGACCCAGTACTTC. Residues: CASSGTQETQYF.

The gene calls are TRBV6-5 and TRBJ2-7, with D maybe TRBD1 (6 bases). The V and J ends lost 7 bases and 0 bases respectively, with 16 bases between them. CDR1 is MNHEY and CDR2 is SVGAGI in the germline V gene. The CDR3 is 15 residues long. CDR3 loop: CASTRALGASYEQYF. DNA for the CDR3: TGTGCCAGCACACGGGCCTTGGGGGCCTCCTACGAGCAGTACTTC.

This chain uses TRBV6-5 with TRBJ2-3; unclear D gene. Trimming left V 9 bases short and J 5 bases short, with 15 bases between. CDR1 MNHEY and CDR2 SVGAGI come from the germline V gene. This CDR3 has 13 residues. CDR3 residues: CASRTLLKDTQYF. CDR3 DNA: TGTGCCAGTAGAACCCTTCTCAAAGATACGCAGTATTTT.

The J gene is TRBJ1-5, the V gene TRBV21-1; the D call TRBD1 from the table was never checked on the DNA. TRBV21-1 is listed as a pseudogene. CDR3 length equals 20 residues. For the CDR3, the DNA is TGTGCCAGCAGCAAAGTTAGAGACAGGGATGTTACCTATAGCAATCAGCCCCAGCATTTT. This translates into CASSKVRDRDVTYSNQPQHF.

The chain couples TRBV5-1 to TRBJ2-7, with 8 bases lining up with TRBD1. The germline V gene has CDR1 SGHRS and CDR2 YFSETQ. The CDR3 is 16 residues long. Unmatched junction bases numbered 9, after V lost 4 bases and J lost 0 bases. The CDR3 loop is CASSPRAGGGSYEQYF. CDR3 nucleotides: TGCGCCAGCAGCCCCAGGGCAGGGGGCGGCTCCTACGAGCAGTACTTC.

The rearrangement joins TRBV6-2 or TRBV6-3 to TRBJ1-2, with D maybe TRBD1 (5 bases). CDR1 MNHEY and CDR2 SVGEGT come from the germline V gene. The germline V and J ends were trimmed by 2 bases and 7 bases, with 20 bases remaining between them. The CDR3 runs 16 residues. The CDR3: CASSYPRVTVRGGYTF. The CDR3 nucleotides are TGTGCCAGCAGTTACCCCCGAGTAACAGTAAGGGGTGGCTACACCTTC.

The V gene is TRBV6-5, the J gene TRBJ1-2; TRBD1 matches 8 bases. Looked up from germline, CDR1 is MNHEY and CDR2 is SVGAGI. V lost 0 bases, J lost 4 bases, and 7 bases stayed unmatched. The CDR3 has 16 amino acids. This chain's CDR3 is CASSYSTRGLSYGYTF. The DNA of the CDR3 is TGTGCCAGCAGTTACTCTACCAGGGGGCTTAGCTATGGCTACACCTTC.

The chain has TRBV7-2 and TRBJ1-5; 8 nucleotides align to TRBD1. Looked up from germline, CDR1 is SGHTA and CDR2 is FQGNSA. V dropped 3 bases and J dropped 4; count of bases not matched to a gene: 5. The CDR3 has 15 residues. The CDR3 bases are TGTGCCAGCAGCTTCGGGACAGGTTTTAATCAGCCCCAGCATTTT. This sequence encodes CASSFGTGFNQPQHF. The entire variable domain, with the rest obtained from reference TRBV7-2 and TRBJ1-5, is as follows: GAGVSQSPSNKVTEKGKDVELRCDPISGHTALYWYRQSLGQGLEFLIYFQGNSAPDKSGLPSDRFSAERTGGSVSTLTIQRTQQEDSAVYLCASSFGTGFNQPQHFGDGTRLSIL.

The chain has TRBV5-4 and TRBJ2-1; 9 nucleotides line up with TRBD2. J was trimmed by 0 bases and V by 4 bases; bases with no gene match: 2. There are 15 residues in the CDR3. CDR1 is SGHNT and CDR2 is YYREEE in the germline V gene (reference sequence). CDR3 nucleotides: TGTGCCAGCAGCCTAGCGGGGAGCTCCTACAATGAGCAGTTCTTC. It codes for CASSLAGSSYNEQFF.

The CDR3 is CASSLGGGSFYNEQFF. The CDR3 nucleotides are TGTGCCAGCAGCTTAGGCGGCGGCTCTTTCTACAATGAGCAGTTCTTC. The chain joins TRBV7-2 to TRBJ2-1; D ambiguous. The germline V gene encodes CDR1 SGHTA and CDR2 FQGNSA. Trimming cost V 1 base and J 3 bases, with 13 bases left between them. CDR3 size: 16 residues.

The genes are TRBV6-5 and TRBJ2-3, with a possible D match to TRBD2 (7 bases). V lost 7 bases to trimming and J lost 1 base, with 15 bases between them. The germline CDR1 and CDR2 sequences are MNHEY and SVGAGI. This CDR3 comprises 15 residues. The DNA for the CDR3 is TGTGCCAGCACCCCACGGGGGGCCGGCACAGATACGCAGTATTTT. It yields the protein CASTPRGAGTDTQYF.

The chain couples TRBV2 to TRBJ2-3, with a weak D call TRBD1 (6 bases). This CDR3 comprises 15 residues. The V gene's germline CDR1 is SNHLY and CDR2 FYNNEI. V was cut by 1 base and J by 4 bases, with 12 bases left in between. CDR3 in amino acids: CASSEGGRGPDTQYF. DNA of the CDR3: TGTGCCAGCAGTGAAGGTGGCAGGGGCCCAGATACGCAGTATTTT.

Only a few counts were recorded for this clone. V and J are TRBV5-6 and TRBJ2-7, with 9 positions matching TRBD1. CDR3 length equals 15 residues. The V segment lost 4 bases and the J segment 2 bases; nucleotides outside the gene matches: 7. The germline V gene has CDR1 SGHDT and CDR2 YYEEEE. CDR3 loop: CASSQPGQGPYEQYF. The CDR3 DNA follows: TGTGCCAGCAGCCAACCGGGACAGGGCCCCTACGAGCAGTACTTC.

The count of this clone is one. CDR3 in amino acids: CASSLAGGPAGELFF. The CDR3 DNA reads TGTGCCAGCAGCTTAGCGGGGGGGCCCGCCGGGGAGCTGTTTTTT. The chain has TRBV11-2 and TRBJ2-2; 8 bases align to TRBD2. CDR1 and CDR2 (germline): SGHAT, FQNNGV. This CDR3 region has 15 residues. V gave up 1 base and J gave up 6 bases; unmatched junction bases: 4.

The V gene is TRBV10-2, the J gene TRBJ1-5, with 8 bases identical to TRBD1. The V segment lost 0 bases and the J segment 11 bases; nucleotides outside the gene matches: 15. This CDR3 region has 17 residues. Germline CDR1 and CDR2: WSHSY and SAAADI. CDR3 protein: CASSESSWQGPQGAQHF. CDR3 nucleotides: TGCGCCAGCAGTGAGTCATCCTGGCAGGGGCCACAGGGGGCCCAGCATTTT.

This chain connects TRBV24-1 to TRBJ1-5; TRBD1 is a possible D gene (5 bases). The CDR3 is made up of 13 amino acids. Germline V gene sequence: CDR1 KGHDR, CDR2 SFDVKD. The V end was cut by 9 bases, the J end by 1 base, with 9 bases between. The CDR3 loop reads CATGRGSNQPQHF. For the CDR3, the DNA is TGTGCCACCGGACGGGGGAGCAATCAGCCCCAGCATTTT.

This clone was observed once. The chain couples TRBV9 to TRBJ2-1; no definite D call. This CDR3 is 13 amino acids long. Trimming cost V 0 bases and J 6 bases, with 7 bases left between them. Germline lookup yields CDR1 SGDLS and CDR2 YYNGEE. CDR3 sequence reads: CASSVELPNEQFF. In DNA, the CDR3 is TGTGCCAGCAGCGTAGAACTTCCCAATGAGCAGTTCTTC.

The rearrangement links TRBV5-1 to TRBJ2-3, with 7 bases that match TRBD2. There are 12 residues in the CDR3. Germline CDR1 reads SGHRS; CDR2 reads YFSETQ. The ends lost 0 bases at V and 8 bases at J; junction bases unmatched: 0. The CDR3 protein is CASSLAGGTQYF. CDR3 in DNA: TGCGCCAGCAGCTTGGCGGGGGGTACGCAGTATTTT.

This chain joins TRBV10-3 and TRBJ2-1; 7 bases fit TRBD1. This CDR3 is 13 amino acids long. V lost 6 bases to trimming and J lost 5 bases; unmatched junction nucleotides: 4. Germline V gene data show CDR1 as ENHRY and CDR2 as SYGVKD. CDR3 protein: CAISPGQDNEQFF. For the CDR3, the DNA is TGTGCCATCAGCCCTGGACAGGACAATGAGCAGTTCTTC.

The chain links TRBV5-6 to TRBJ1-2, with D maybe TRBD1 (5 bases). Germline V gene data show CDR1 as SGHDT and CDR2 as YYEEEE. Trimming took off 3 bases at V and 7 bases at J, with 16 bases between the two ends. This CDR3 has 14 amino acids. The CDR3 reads CASSSGAGEVGYTF. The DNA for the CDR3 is TGTGCCAGCAGCTCTGGTGCGGGGGAGGTTGGCTACACCTTC. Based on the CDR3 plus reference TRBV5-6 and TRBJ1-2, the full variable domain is DAGVTQSPTHLIKTRGQQVTLRCSPKSGHDTVSWYQQALGQGPQFIFQYYEEEERQRGNFPDRFSGHQFPNYSSELNVNALLLGDSALYLCASSSGAGEVGYTFGSGTRLTVV.